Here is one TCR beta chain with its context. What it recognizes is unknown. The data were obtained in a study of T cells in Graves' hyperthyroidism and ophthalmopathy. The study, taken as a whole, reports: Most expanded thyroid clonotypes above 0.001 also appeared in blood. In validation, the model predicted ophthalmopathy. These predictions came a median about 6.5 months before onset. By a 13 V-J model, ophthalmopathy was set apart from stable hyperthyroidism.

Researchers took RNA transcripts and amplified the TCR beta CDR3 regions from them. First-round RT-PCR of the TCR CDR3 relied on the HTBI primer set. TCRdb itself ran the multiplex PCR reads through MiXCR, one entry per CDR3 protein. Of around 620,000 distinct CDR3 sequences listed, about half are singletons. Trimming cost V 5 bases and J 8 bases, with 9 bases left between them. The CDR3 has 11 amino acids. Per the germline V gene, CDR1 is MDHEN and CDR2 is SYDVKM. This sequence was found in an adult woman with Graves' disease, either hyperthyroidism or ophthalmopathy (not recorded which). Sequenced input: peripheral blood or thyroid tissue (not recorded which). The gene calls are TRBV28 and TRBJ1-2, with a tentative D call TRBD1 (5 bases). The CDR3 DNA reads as TGTGCCAGCAGTAGACAGTTCGGCTACACCTTC. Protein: CASSRQFGYTF.